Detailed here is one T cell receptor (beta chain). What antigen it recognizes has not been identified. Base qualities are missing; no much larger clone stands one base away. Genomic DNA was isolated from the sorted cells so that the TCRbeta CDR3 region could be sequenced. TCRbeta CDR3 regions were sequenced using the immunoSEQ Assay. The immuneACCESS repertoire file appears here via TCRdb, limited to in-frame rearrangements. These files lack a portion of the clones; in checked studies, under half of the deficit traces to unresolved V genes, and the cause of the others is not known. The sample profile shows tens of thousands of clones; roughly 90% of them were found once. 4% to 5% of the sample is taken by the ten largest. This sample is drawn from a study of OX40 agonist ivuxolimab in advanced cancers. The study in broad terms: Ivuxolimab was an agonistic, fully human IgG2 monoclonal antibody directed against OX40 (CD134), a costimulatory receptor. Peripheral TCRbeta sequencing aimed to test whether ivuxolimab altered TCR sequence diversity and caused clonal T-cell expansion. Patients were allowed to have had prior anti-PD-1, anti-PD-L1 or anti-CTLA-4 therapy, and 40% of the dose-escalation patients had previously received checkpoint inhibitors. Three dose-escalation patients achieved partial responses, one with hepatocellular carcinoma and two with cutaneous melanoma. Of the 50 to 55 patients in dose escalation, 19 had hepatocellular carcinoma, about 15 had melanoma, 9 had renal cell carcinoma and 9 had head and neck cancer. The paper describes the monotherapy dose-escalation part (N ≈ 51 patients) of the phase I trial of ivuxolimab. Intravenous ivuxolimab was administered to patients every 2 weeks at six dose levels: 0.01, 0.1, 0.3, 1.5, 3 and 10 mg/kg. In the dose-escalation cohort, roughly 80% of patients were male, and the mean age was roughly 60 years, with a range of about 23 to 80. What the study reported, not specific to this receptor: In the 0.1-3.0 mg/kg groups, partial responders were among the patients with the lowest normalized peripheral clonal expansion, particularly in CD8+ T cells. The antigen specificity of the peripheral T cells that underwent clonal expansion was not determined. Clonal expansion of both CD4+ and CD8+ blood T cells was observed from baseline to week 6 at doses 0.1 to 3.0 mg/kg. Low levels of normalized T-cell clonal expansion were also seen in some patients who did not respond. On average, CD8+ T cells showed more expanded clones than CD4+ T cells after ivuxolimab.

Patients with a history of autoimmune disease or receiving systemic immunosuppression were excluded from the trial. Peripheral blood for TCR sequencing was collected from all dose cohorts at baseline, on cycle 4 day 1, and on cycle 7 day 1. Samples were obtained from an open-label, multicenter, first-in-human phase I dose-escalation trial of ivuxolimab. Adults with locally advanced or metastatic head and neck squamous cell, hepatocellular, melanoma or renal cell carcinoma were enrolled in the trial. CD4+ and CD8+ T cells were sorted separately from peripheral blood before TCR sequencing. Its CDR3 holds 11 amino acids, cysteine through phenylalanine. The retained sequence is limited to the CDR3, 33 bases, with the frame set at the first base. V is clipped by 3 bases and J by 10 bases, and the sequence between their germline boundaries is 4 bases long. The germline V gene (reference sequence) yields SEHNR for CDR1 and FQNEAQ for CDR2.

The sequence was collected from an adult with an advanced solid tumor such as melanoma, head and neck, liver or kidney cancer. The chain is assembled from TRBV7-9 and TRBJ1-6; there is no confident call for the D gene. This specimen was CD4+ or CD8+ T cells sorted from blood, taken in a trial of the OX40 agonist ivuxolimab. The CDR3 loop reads CASSFDSPLHF. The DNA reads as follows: TGTGCCAGCAGCTTTGACTCACCCCTCCACTTT.